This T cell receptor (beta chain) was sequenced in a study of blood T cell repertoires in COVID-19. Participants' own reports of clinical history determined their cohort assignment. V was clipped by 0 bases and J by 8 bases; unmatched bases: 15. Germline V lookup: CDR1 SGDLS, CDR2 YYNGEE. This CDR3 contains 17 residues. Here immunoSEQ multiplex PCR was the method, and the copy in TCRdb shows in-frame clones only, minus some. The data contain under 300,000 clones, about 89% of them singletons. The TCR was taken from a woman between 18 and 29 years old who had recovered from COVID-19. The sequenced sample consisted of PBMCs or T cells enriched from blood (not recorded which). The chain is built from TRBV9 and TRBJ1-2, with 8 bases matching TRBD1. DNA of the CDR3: TGTGCCAGCAGCGTAGGACCCAGGACAGGGACATGGAGAGGCTACACCTTC. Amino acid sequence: CASSVGPRTGTWRGYTF.